This T cell receptor (beta chain) was captured in a study of blood T cell repertoires in COVID-19. Recovered participants had two consecutive negative NP/OP PCR tests, healthcare professional clearance, or symptom resolution. The authors' processing: Counts of nucleated cells, estimated from reference gene primer amplification, were obtained. Generated by immunoSEQ multiplex PCR, the TCRdb table keeps only in-frame clones and is missing some. The DNA was the basis for D and trimming; V, J and clone size are from that table. The top ten hold just over 9% of the sample, which has 140,000 or so clones, approximately 80% seen once. The CDR3 has 14 amino acids. From germline, CDR1 is ENHRY and CDR2 SYGVKD. Trimming took off 8 bases at V and 3 bases at J, with 13 bases between the two ends.

The material sequenced was PBMCs or T cells enriched from blood (not recorded which). This sequence originates from a man aged 50 to 59 who had recovered from COVID-19. The V call is TRBV10-3, the J call TRBJ2-2; TRBD2 is a possible D gene (7 bases). CDR3 in amino acids: CAIGQGRDTGELFF. The CDR3 nucleotides read TGTGCCATCGGGCAGGGGAGGGACACCGGGGAGCTGTTTTTT.